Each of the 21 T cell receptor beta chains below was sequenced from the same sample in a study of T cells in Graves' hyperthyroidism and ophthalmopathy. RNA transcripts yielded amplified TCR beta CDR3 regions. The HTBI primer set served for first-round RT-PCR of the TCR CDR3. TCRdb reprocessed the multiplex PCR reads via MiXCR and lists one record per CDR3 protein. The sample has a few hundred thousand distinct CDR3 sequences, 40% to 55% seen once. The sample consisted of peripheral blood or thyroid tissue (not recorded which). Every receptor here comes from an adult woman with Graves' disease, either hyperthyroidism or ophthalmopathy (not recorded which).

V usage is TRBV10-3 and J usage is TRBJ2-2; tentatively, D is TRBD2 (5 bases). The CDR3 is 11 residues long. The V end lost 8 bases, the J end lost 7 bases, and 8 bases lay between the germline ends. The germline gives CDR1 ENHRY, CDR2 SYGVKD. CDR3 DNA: TGTGCCATCGGGGAGCACGGGGAGCTGTTTTTT. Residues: CAIGEHGELFF.

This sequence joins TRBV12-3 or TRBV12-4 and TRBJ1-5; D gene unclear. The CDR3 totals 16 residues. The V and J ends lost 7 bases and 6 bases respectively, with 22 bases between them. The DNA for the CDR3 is TGTGCCAGCACCTACCAAGTAGGAGCAATTGCTCAGCCCCAGCATTTT. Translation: CASTYQVGAIAQPQHF.

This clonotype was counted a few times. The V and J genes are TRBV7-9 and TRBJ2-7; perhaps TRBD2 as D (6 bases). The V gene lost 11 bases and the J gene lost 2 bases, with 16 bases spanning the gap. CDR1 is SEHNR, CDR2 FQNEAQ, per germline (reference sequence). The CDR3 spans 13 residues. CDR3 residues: CASGRAGTYEQYF. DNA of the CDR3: TGTGCCTCTGGAAGGGCGGGGACCTACGAGCAGTACTTC.

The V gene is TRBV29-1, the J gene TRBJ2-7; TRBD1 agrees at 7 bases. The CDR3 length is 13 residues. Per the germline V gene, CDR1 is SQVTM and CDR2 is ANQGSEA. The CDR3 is CRETGVRFYEQYF. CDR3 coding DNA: TGCAGGGAAACAGGGGTTAGGTTCTACGAGCAGTACTTC.

The CDR3 DNA reads as TGCAGTGCCCGAGGTGGCTTTCCCAAATCCTACAATGAGCAGTTCTTC. The encoded protein is CSARGGFPKSYNEQFF. This chain joins TRBV20-1 and TRBJ2-1; D not resolved. V dropped 6 bases and J dropped 1 base, with 19 bases sitting between them. Per germline, CDR1 DFQATT and CDR2 SNEGSKA (reference sequence). The CDR3 is 16 residues long.

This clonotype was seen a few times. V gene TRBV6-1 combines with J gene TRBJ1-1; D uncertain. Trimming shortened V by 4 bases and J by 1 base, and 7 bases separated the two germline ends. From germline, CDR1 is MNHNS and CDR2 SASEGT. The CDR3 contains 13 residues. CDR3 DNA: TGTGCCAGCAGTGTTCGAGGGAACACTGAAGCTTTCTTT. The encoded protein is CASSVRGNTEAFF.

CDR3 loop: CASSLGGYRGPREPQHF. The CDR3 nucleotides are TGTGCCAGCAGCTTGGGGGGTTACAGGGGGCCCCGAGAACCCCAGCATTTT. V is TRBV5-6 and J is TRBJ1-5; 9 positions match TRBD1. This CDR3 has 17 residues. Germline lookup yields CDR1 SGHDT and CDR2 YYEEEE. Trimming removed 0 bases from V and 10 bases from J; junction bases left unmatched: 14.

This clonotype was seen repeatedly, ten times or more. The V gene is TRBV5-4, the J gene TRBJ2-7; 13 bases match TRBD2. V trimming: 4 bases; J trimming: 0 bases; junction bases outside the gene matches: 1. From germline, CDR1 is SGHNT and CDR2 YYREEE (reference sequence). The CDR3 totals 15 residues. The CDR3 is CASSGTSGASYEQYF. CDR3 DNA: TGTGCCAGCAGCGGGACTAGCGGGGCCTCCTACGAGCAGTACTTC.

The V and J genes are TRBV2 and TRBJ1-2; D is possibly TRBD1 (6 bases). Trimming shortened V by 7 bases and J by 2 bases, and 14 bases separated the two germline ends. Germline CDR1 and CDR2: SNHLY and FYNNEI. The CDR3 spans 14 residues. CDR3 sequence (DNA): TGTGCCAGCATCCTAGGGGGTGGAAACTATGGCTACACCTTC. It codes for CASILGGGNYGYTF.

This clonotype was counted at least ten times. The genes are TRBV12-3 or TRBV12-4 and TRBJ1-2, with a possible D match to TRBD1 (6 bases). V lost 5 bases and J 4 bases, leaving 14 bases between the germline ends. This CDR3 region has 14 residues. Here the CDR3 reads CASSALQGSYGYTF. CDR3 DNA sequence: TGTGCCAGCAGTGCCTTACAGGGTTCCTATGGCTACACCTTC.

Here the CDR3 DNA reads TGTGCCAGCACCGCGGGACCAGCAGGGCTCGAGCAGTACTTC. This sequence encodes CASTAGPAGLEQYF. The chain recombines TRBV7-6 with TRBJ2-7; TRBD2 might be the D (6 bases). Between the trimmed V and J ends, which lost 7 bases and 6 bases, there was a span of 19 bases. CDR1 is SGHVS, CDR2 FNYEAQ, per germline. The CDR3 spans 14 residues.

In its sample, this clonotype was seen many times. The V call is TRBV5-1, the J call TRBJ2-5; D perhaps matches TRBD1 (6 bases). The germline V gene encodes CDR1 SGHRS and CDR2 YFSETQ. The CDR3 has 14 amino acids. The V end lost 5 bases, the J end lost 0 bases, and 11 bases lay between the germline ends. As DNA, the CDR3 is TGCGCCAGCAGGTTCGGACAGTACCAAGAGACCCAGTACTTC. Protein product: CASRFGQYQETQYF. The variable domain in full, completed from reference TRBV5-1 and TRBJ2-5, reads KAGVTQTPRYLIKTRGQQVTLSCSPISGHRSVSWYQQTPGQGLQFLFEYFSETQRNKGNFPGRFSGRQFSNSRSEMNVSTLELGDSALYLCASRFGQYQETQYFGPGTRLLVL.

This CDR3 is CASNGRGRAQPQHF. DNA of the CDR3: TGTGCCAGCAATGGTAGAGGGAGGGCTCAGCCCCAGCATTTT. The V gene is TRBV2, the J gene TRBJ1-5; D remains ambiguous. Trimming shortened V by 7 bases and J by 6 bases, and 16 bases separated the two germline ends. Looked up from germline, CDR1 is SNHLY and CDR2 is FYNNEI. The CDR3 totals 14 residues.

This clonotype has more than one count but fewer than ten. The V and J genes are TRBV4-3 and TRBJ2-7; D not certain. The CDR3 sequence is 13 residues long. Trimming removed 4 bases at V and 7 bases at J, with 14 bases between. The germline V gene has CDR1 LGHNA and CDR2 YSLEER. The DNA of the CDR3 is TGCGCCAGCAGCCCGACTCGTCTGGGGGAGCAGTACTTC. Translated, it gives CASSPTRLGEQYF.

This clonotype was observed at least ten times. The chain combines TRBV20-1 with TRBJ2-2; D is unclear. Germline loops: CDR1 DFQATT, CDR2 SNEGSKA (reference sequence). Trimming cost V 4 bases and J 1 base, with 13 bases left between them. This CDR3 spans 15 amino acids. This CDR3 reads CSAMEPVKNTGELFF. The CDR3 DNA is TGCAGTGCTATGGAACCCGTTAAGAACACCGGGGAGCTGTTTTTT.

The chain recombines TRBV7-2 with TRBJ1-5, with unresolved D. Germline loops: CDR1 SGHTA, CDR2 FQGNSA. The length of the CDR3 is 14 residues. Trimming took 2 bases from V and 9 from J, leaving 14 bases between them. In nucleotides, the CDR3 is TGTGCCAGCAGCTTACGGGGTCCCGGGCGGCCCCAGCATTTT. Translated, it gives CASSLRGPGRPQHF.

CDR3 protein: CASMTAGTRYEQYF. CDR3 bases: TGTGCCAGCATGACAGCCGGGACCAGATACGAGCAGTACTTC. The V call is TRBV12-3 or TRBV12-4, the J call TRBJ2-7; D is perhaps TRBD1 or TRBD2 (5 bases each). V was cut by 7 bases and J by 4 bases, with 17 bases left in between. The CDR3 length is 14 residues.

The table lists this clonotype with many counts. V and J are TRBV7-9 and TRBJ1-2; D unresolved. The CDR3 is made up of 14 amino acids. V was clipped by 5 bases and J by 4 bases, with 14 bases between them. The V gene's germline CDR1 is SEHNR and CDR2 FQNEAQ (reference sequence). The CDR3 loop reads CASSTRNQPYGYTF. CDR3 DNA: TGTGCCAGCAGCACCAGAAACCAGCCCTATGGCTACACCTTC.

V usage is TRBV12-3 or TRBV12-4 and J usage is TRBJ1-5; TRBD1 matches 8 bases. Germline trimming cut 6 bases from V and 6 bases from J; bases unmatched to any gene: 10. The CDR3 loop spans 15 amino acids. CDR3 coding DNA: TGTGCCAGCAGCACAGGGGGGGCGTCAGGTCAGCCCCAGCATTTT. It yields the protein CASSTGGASGQPQHF.

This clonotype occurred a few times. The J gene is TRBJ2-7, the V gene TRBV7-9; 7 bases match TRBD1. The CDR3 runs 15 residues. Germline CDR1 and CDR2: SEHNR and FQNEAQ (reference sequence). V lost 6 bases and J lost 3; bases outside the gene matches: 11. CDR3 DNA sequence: TGTGCCAGCAGTCCCCCGGGACAGAGAATCTACGAGCAGTACTTC. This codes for CASSPPGQRIYEQYF. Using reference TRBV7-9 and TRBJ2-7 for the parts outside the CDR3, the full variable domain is DTGVSQNPRHKITKRGQNVTFRCDPISEHNRLYWYRQTLGQGPEFLTYFQNEAQLEKSRLLSDRFSAERPKGSFSTLEIQRTEQGDSAMYLCASSPPGQRIYEQYFGPGTRLTVT.

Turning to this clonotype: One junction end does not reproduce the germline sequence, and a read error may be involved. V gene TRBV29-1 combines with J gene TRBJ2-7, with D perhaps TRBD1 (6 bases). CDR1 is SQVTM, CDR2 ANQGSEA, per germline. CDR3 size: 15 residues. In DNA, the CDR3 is TGCAGCGTTGAAGGGGGACAACCTTCCTCCCACGAGCAGTACTTC. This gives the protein CSVEGGQPSSHEQYF.